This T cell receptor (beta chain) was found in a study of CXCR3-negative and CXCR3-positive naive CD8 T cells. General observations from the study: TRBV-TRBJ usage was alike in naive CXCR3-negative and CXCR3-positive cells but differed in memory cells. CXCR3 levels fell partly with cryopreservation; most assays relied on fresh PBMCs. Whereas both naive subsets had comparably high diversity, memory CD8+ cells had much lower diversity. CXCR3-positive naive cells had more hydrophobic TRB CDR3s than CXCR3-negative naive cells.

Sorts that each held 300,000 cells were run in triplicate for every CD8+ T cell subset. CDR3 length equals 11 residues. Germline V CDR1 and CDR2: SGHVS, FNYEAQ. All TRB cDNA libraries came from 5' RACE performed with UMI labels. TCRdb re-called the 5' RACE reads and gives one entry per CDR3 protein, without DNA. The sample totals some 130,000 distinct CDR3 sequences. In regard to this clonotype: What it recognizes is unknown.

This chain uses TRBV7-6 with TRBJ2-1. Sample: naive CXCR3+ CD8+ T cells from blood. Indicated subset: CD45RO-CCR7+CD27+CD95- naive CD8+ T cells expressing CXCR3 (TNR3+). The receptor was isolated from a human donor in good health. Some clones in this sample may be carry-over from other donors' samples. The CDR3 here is CASSLGAEQFF.